This is a list of T cell receptor beta chains from one sample in a study of blood T cells in healthy people across ages. TCRdb analysed the 5' RACE reads with MiXCR anew, one entry per CDR3 protein. Found here are about 620,000 distinct CDR3 sequences, around 21% of them singletons; the top ten hold approximately 3.6%. The sample was blood. The receptor source for this set is a man between 65 and 85 years old in good health. CDR3s include the opening cysteine and the closing phenylalanine or tryptophan. The D gene is left open where the match is weak. Where a row states a size, it is once, few, many or the class of an expanded clone; other rows omit it.

v_call	j_call	clone_size	d_call	cdr3_nt	cdr3_aa
TRBV12-3/TRBV12-4	TRBJ2-6	few	NA	TGTGCCAGCAGTTTGTTCGTCACGAGCTCTGGGGCCAACGTCCTGACTTTC	CASSLFVTSSGANVLTF
TRBV24-1	TRBJ2-1	NA	NA	TGTGCCACCAGTGATTTGCGGAGCGGGTCCTACAATGAGCAGTTCTTC	CATSDLRSGSYNEQFF
TRBV4-1	TRBJ2-2	NA	NA	TGCGCCAGCAGCCAAGATCCCGGCAGGAACACCGGGGAGCTGTTTTTT	CASSQDPGRNTGELFF
TRBV12-3/TRBV12-4	TRBJ2-3	few	TRBD2	TGTGCCAGCAGCCCAAGACTAGCGGGAGCAGACGATACGCAGTATTTT	CASSPRLAGADDTQYF
TRBV5-5	TRBJ2-1	NA	NA	TGTGCCAGCAGCCTCGACCCCAACTCCTACAATGAGCAGTTCTTC	CASSLDPNSYNEQFF
TRBV7-9	TRBJ1-4	few	NA	TGTGCCAGCAGCCGGGACACTCTAGAAAAACTGTTTTTT	CASSRDTLEKLFF
TRBV7-9	TRBJ2-5	few	NA	TGTGCCAGCAGCTCTCGAGGGGGGAGTGTCGAGACCCAGTACTTC	CASSSRGGSVETQYF
TRBV6-6	TRBJ2-1	NA	TRBD1	TGTGCCAGCATTCCGGGACAGGGGTCCAATGAGCAGTTCTTC	CASIPGQGSNEQFF
TRBV5-1	TRBJ2-7	few	NA	TGCGCCAGCAGCTTGGGTTTAGCGGCCCTCTCCTACGAGCAGTACTTC	CASSLGLAALSYEQYF
TRBV9	TRBJ2-1	NA	NA	TGTGCCAGCAGCGTACAAGACCGACAAAACAATGAGCAGTTCTTC	CASSVQDRQNNEQFF
TRBV5-1	TRBJ2-1	NA	TRBD2	TGCGCCAGCAGCACTAGCGGGAGGGCCACCTACAATGAGCAGTTCTTC	CASSTSGRATYNEQFF